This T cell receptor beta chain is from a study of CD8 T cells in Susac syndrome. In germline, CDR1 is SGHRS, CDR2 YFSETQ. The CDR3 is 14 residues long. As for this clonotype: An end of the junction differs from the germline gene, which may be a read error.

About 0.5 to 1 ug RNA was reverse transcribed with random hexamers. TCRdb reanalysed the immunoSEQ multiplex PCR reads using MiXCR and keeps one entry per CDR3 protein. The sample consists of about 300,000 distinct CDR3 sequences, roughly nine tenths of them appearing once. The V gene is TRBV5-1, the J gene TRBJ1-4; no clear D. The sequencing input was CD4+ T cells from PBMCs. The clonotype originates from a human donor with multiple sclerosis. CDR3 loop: CVSSEAATNEKLFF. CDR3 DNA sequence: TGCGTCAGCAGCGAAGCAGCAACTAATGAAAAACTGTTTTTT. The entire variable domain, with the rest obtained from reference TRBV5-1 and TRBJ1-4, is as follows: KAGVTQTPRYLIKTRGQQVTLSCSPISGHRSVSWYQQTPGQGLQFLFEYFSETQRNKGNFPGRFSGRQFSNSRSEMNVSTLELGDSALYLCVSSEAATNEKLFFGSGTQLSVL.